This T cell receptor (beta chain) was sequenced in a study of blood T cells in healthy people across ages. In its sample, this clonotype was seen a few times. Germline V gene sequence: CDR1 SGHVS, CDR2 FNYEAQ. With 5 bases removed from V and 5 bases from J, the gap between germline ends came to 12 bases. CDR3 length equals 13 residues. Sample-barcoded 5' priming and a J-beta primer mix drove a second PCR of roughly 6 to 12 cycles. TCRdb re-derived calls from the 5' RACE reads in MiXCR, one entry per CDR3 protein. This sample has around 500,000 distinct CDR3 sequences, with about 25% found just once. These data were likewise used in another study, on T cells of mothers and their children. From that study: Samples were provided by three healthy Caucasian mothers and their six children.

This TCR came from a boy aged 2-9 years in good health. V is TRBV7-6 and J is TRBJ2-5; unclear D gene. Sequenced: blood. DNA of the CDR3: TGTGCCAGCAGCACGAGAGTGGGCGAGACCCAGTACTTC. It encodes CASSTRVGETQYF.